This TCR beta chain is from a study of metastatic and nonmetastatic thyroid tumors. Among the patients, none had received any treatment before thyroid surgery. This CDR3 region has 13 residues. Per germline, CDR1 LNHDA and CDR2 SQIVND (reference sequence). Overall study findings and caveats: A significant increase in TCR beta diversity was reportedly seen in malignant thyroid tumors relative to benign nodules, in blood and tumor.

With MiXCR, TCRdb called clones anew from the PCR reads. Found here are tens of thousands of clones, 15% to 20% of them singletons; the top ten hold about 5%. Concerning this clone: Its antigen is as yet unknown. A junction boundary mismatches the germline segment, possibly from a read error.

This receptor was taken from a male donor with papillary thyroid cancer or a benign thyroid nodule (not recorded which). Some clones in this sample may be carry-over from other donors' samples. Sequencing was carried out using blood. V and J are TRBV19 and TRBJ1-2, with D maybe TRBD1 (5 bases). CDR3 DNA: TGTGCCAGTACTCAACAGGTGTACTATGTCTACACCTTC. Residues: CASTQQVYYVYTF.